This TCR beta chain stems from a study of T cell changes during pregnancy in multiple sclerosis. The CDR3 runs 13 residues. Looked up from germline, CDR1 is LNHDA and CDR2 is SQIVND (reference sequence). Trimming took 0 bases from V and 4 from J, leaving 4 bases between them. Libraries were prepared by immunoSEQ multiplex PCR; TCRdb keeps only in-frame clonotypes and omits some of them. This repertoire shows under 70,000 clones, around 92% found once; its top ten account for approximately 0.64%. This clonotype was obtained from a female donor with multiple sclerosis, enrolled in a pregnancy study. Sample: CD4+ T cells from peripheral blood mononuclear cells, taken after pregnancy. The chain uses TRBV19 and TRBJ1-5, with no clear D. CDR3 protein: CASSIDVNQPQHF. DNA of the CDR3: TGTGCCAGTAGTATAGATGTAAATCAGCCCCAGCATTTT.